This T cell receptor (beta chain) was recorded in a study of cytomegalovirus exposure and HLA in healthy donors. Trimming at V came to 4 bases and at J to 4 bases, leaving 11 bases not matched to a gene. The germline CDR1 and CDR2 sequences are MNHEY and SVGAGI. CDR3 length: 16 amino acids. The PCR made use of 60 Vbeta and 13 Jbeta primers. Here immunoSEQ multiplex PCR was the method, and the copy in TCRdb shows in-frame clones only, minus some. The sample yields about 160,000 clones, just under 80% seen once. The study sampled nominally healthy donors, though unrecorded immune exposures were likely. The TCR was taken from a woman aged 50 to 60 in good health and CMV-seronegative. The chain joins TRBV6-5 to TRBJ1-1, with 8 bases identical to TRBD1. What was sequenced was PBMCs. CDR3 loop: CASSWDSVRGPTEAFF. DNA for the CDR3: TGTGCCAGCAGTTGGGACTCAGTCAGGGGGCCCACTGAAGCTTTCTTT.